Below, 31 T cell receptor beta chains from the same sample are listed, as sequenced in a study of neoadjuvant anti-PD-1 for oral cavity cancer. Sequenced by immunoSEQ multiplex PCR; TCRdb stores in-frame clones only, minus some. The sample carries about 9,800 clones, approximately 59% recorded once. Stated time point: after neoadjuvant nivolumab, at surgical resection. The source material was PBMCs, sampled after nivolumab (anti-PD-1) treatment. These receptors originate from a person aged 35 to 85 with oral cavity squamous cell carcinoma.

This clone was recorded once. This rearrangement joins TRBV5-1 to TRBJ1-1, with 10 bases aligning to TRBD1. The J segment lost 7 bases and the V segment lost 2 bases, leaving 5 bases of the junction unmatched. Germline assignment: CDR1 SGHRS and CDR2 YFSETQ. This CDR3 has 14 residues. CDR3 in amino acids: CASSFRQGAVEAFF. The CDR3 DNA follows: TGCGCCAGCAGCTTCCGACAGGGGGCGGTTGAAGCTTTCTTT. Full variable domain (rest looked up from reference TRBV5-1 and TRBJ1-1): KAGVTQTPRYLIKTRGQQVTLSCSPISGHRSVSWYQQTPGQGLQFLFEYFSETQRNKGNFPGRFSGRQFSNSRSEMNVSTLELGDSALYLCASSFRQGAVEAFFGQGTRLTVV.

The chain's CDR3 is CASNPEGSGNSPLHF. For the CDR3, the DNA is TGTGCCAGCAACCCGGAGGGATCTGGCAATTCACCCCTCCACTTT. V and J are TRBV5-6 and TRBJ1-6, with unresolved D. Germline V gene sequence: CDR1 SGHDT, CDR2 YYEEEE. Trimming removed 6 bases at V and 7 bases at J, with 17 bases between. This CDR3 comprises 15 residues.

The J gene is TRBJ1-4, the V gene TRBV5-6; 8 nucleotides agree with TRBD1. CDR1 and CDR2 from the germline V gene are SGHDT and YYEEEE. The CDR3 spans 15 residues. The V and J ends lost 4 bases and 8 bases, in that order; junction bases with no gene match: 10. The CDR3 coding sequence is TGTGCCAGCAGCCCAACCCAGGGGGCAGGGGAAAAACTGTTTTTT. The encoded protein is CASSPTQGAGEKLFF. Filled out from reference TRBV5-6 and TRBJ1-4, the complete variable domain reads DAGVTQSPTHLIKTRGQQVTLRCSPKSGHDTVSWYQQALGQGPQFIFQYYEEEERQRGNFPDRFSGHQFPNYSSELNVNALLLGDSALYLCASSPTQGAGEKLFFGSGTQLSVL.

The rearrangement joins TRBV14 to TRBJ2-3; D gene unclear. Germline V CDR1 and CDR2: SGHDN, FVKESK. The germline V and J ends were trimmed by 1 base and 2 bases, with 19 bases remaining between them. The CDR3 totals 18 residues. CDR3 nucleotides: TGTGCCAGCAGCCAAGTACAAGGTTCCACTACCCTCACAGATACGCAGTATTTT. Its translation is CASSQVQGSTTLTDTQYF.

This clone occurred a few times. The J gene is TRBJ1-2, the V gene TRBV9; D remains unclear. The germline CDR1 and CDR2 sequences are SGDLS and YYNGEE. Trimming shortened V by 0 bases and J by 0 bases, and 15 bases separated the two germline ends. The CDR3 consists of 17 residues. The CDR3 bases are TGTGCCAGCAGCGTAGGACGGCGAGGCTTTACTAACTATGGCTACACCTTC. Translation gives CASSVGRRGFTNYGYTF. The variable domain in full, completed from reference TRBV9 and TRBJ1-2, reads DSGVTQTPKHLITATGQRVTLRCSPRSGDLSVYWYQQSLDQGLQFLIQYYNGEERAKGNILERFSAQQFPDLHSELNLSSLELGDSALYFCASSVGRRGFTNYGYTFGSGTRLTVV.

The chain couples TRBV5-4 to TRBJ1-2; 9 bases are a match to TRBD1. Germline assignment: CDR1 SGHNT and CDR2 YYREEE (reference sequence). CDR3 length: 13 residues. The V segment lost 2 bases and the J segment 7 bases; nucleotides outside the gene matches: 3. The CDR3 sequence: CASSFQQGAGYTF. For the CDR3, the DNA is TGTGCCAGCAGCTTTCAACAGGGGGCTGGCTACACCTTC.

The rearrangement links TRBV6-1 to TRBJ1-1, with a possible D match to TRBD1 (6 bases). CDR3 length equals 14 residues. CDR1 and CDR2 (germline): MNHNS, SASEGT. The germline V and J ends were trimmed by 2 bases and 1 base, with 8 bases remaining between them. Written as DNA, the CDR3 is TGTGCCAGCAGTGAAAAAGGGGGGAACACTGAAGCTTTCTTT. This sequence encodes CASSEKGGNTEAFF.

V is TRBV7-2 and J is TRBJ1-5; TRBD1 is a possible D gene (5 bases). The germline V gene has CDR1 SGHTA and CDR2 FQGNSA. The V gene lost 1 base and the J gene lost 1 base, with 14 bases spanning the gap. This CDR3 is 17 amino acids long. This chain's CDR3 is CASSLEGLPKSNQPQHF. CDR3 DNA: TGTGCCAGCAGCTTAGAGGGACTGCCGAAGAGCAATCAGCCCCAGCATTTT.

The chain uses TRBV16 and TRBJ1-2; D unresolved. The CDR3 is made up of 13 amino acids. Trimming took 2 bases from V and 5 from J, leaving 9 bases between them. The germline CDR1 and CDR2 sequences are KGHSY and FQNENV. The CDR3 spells CASSQDVRYGYTF. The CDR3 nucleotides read TGTGCCAGCAGCCAAGACGTCCGGTATGGCTACACCTTC. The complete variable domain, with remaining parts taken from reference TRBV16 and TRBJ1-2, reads GEEVAQTPKHLVRGEGQKAKLYCAPIKGHSYVFWYQQVLKNEFKFLISFQNENVFDETGMPKERFSAKCLPNSPCSLEIQATKLEDSAVYFCASSQDVRYGYTFGSGTRLTVV.

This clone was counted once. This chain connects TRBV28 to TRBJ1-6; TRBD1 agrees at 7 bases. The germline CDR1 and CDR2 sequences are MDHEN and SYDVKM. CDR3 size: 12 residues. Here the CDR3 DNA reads TGTGCTAGCGACAGGGCCAATTCACCCCTCCACTTT. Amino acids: CASDRANSPLHF.

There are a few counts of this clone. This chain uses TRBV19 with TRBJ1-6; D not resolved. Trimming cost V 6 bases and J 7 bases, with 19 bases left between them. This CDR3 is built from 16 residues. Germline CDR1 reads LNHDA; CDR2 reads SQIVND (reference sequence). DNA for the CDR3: TGTGCCAGTAGCTCCCCGCCGGGCTCCCTCAATTCACCCCTCCACTTT. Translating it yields CASSSPPGSLNSPLHF.

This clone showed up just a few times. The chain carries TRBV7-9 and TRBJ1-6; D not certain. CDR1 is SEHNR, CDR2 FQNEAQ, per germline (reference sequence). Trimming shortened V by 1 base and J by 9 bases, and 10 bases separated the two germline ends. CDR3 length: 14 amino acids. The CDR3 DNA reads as TGTGCCAGCAGCTTAGATCCGGGATTTTCACCCCTCCACTTT. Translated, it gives CASSLDPGFSPLHF.

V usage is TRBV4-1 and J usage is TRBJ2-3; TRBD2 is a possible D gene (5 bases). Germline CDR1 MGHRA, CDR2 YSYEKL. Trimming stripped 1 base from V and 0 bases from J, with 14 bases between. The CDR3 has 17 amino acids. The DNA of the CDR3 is TGCGCCAGCAGCCAAGGGGCTCGGCGGGCCAGCACAGATACGCAGTATTTT. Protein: CASSQGARRASTDTQYF.

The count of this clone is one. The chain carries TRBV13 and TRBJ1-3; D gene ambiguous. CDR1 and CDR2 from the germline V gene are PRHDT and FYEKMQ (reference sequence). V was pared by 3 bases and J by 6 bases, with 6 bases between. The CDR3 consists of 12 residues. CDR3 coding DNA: TGTGCCAGCAGCTTCGGGGAAAACACCATATATTTT. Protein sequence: CASSFGENTIYF.

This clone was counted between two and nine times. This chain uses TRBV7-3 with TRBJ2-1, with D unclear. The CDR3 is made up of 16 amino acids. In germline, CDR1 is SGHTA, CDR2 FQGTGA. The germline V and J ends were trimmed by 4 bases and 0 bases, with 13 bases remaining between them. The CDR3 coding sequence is TGTGCCAGCAGCTCTTTAGCAACCTACTCCTACAATGAGCAGTTCTTC. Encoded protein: CASSSLATYSYNEQFF.

CDR3 bases: TGTGCCAGCAGAGGACAGGGGGCTAGGGAGCAGTACTTC. Encoded protein: CASRGQGAREQYF. This chain uses TRBV28 with TRBJ2-7; TRBD1 matches at 11 bases. The ends lost 6 bases at V and 7 bases at J; junction bases unmatched: 5. The CDR3 length is 13 residues. The germline gives CDR1 MDHEN, CDR2 SYDVKM. Full variable domain (rest looked up from reference TRBV28 and TRBJ2-7): DVKVTQSSRYLVKRTGEKVFLECVQDMDHENMFWYRQDPGLGLRLIYFSYDVKMKEKGDIPEGYSVSREKKERFSLILESASTNQTSMYLCASRGQGAREQYFGPGTRLTVT.

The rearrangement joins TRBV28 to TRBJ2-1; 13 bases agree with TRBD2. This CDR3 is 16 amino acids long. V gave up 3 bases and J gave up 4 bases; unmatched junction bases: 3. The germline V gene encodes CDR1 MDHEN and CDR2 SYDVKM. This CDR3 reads CASSFRTSGRYNEQFF. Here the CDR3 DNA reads TGTGCCAGCAGTTTCCGGACTAGCGGGAGATACAATGAGCAGTTCTTC.

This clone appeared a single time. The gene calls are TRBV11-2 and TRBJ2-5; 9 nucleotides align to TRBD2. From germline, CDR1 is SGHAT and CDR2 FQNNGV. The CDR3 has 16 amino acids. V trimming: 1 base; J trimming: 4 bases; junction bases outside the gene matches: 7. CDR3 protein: CASSLGGAGGRETQYF. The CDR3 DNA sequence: TGTGCCAGCAGCTTAGGAGGGGCGGGAGGGAGAGAGACCCAGTACTTC. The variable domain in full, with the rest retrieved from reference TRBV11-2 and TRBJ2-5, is EAGVAQSPRYKIIEKRQSVAFWCNPISGHATLYWYQQILGQGPKLLIQFQNNGVVDDSQLPKDRFSAERLKGVDSTLKIQPAKLEDSAVYLCASSLGGAGGRETQYFGPGTRLLVL.

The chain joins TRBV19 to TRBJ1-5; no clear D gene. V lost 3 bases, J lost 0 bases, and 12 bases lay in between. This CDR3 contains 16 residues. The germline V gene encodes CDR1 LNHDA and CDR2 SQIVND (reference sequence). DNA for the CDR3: TGTGCCAGTAGTATTCGAGGGAGACGTAGCAATCAGCCCCAGCATTTT. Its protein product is CASSIRGRRSNQPQHF.

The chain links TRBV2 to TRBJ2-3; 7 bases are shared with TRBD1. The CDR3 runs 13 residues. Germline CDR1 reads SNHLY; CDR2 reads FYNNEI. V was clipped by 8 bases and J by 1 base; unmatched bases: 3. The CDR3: CASHRGGTDTQYF. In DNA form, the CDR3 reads TGTGCCAGCCACAGGGGCGGCACAGATACGCAGTATTTT.

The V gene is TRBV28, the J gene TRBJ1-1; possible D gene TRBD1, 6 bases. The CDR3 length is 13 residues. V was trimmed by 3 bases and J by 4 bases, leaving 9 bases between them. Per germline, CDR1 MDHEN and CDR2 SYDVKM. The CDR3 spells CASSLGGSTEAFF. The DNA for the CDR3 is TGTGCCAGCAGTTTGGGGGGCAGCACTGAAGCTTTCTTT.

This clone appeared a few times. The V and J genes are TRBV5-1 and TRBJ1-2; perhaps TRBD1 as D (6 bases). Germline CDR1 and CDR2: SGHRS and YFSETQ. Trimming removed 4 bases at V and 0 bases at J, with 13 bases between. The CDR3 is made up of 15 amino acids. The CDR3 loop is CASSERQATNYGYTF. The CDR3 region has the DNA TGCGCCAGCAGCGAACGACAGGCCACTAACTATGGCTACACCTTC.

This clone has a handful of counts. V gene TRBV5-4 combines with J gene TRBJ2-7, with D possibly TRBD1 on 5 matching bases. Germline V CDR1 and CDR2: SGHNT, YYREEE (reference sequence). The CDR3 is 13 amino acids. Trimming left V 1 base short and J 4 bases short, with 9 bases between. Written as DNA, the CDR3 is TGTGCCAGCAGCTTGAGGGGCTCTTACGAGCAGTACTTC. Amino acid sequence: CASSLRGSYEQYF.

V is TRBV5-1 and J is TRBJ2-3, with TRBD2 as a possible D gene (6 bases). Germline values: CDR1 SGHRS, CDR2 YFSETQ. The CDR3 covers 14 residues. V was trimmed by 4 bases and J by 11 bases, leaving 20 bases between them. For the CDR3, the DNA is TGCGCCAGCAGCCCTAGACTAGGAGGTGAACTGCAGTATTTT. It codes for CASSPRLGGELQYF.

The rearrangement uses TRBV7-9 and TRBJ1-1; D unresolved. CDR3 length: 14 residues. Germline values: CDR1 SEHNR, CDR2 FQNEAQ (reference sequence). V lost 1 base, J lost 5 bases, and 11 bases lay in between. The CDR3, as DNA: TGTGCCAGCAGCTTAGACCGGGAGTGGACTGAAGCTTTCTTT. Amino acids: CASSLDREWTEAFF.

CDR3 coding DNA: TGTGCCAGCAATCAACCGGGACAGGGACCCTACGAGCAGTACTTC. Amino acid sequence: CASNQPGQGPYEQYF. The chain has TRBV27 and TRBJ2-7; 9 positions agree with TRBD1. Germline V gene sequence: CDR1 MNHEY, CDR2 SMNVEV (reference sequence). The CDR3 has 15 residues. Losses at the gene ends were 7 bases for V and 2 bases for J; bases not matched to a gene: 9.

The DNA of the CDR3 is TGCGCCAGCAGCTTGGTGGGGGGATCGAACACCGGGGAGCTGTTTTTT. It codes for CASSLVGGSNTGELFF. V is TRBV5-1 and J is TRBJ2-2; D might be TRBD2 (6 bases). The CDR3 is 16 residues long. Germline loops: CDR1 SGHRS, CDR2 YFSETQ. Trimming stripped 0 bases from V and 0 bases from J, with 9 bases between.

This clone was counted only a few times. In DNA form, the CDR3 reads TGTGCCAGCAGCTCAGGACAGGGGGAAGGGGAAGGCTACACCTTC. As protein: CASSSGQGEGEGYTF. V usage is TRBV7-9 and J usage is TRBJ1-2; 10 bases agree with TRBD1. The junction had 10 bases not matched to a gene; V was cut back by 4 bases and J by 8 bases. Germline CDR1 and CDR2: SEHNR and FQNEAQ (reference sequence). The CDR3 covers 15 residues.

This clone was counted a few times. The CDR3 DNA reads TGCGCCAGCAGCTCTACAGGGTTAAGGAACACCGGGGAGCTGTTTTTT. Amino acid sequence: CASSSTGLRNTGELFF. This chain links TRBV5-1 with TRBJ2-2; perhaps TRBD1 as D (6 bases). This CDR3 has 16 residues. Germline V gene sequence: CDR1 SGHRS, CDR2 YFSETQ. The V end was cut by 3 bases, the J end by 1 base, with 13 bases between.

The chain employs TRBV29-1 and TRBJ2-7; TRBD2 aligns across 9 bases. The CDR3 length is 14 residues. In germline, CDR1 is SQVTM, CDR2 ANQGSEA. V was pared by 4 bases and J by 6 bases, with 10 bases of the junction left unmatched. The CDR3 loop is CSVGVDSGRSEQYF. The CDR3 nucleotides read TGCAGCGTTGGAGTTGATAGCGGGAGAAGCGAGCAGTACTTC.

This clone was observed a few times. CDR3 protein: CASSPGLAGGQETQYF. CDR3 nucleotides: TGCGCCAGCAGCCCCGGACTAGCGGGGGGTCAAGAGACCCAGTACTTC. V gene TRBV5-1 combines with J gene TRBJ2-5; 14 bases line up with TRBD2. This CDR3 contains 16 residues. Trimming cost V 4 bases and J 2 bases; bases outside gene matches: 4. Germline V gene lookup returns CDR1 SGHRS and CDR2 YFSETQ.